A selection of T cell receptor beta chains follows, all from one sample in a study of cytotoxic CD8 clonotypes in ibrutinib-treated CLL. Using immunoSEQ multiplex PCR, the repertoire was profiled, and TCRdb retains in-frame clones only, with some absent. The profile shows some 70,000 clones, about two thirds of them singletons. Specimen: PBMCs, collected after 12 months of ibrutinib treatment. Receptors were obtained from a human donor with chronic lymphocytic leukemia. Both conserved end residues are part of each CDR3. The D gene is left open where the match is weak. For some rows the clone size is stated as once, few or many, or as a class when expanded; others skip it.

clone_size	v_call	d_call	cdr3_length	j_call	cdr3_aa	cdr3_nt
NA	TRBV7-7	NA	13	TRBJ1-3	CASSRGPGNTIYF	TGTGCCAGCAGCAGGGGACCAGGAAACACCATATATTTT
few	TRBV5-1	NA	15	TRBJ1-1	CASSLNAGLDTEAFF	TGCGCCAGCAGCTTGAACGCTGGGTTGGACACTGAAGCTTTCTTT
NA	TRBV5-4	TRBD1	14	TRBJ1-2	CASSEQGAPYGYTF	TGTGCCAGCAGCGAGCAGGGGGCTCCCTATGGCTACACCTTC
NA	TRBV10-3	NA	13	TRBJ1-5	CATLGQRDQPQHF	TGTGCCACTCTCGGACAGAGGGATCAGCCCCAGCATTTT
few	TRBV5-6	NA	16	TRBJ1-6	CASSSPLTLNNSPLHF	TGTGCCAGCAGCTCACCTCTCACCCTAAATAATTCACCCCTCCACTTT
NA	TRBV7-9	TRBD1	17	TRBJ1-4	CASSDLEEGASNEKLFF	TGTGCCAGCAGCGATTTGGAGGAGGGGGCGAGTAATGAAAAACTGTTTTTT
NA	TRBV5-6	NA	16	TRBJ2-5	CASSLAEGGWIETQYF	TGTGCCAGCAGCTTGGCTGAGGGGGGTTGGATAGAGACCCAGTACTTC
NA	TRBV19	NA	14	TRBJ2-5	CASRRRQTQETQYF	TGTGCCAGTAGGCGACGACAAACCCAAGAGACCCAGTACTTC
NA	TRBV9	TRBD1	15	TRBJ2-1	CASTVGTGTRNEQFF	TGTGCCAGCACCGTGGGGACAGGGACCCGCAATGAGCAGTTCTTC
NA	TRBV5-1	TRBD2	17	TRBJ2-7	CASSIGLAGGPIYEQYF	TGCGCCAGCAGCATTGGACTAGCGGGGGGCCCTATCTACGAGCAGTACTTC
NA	TRBV5-1	TRBD1	15	TRBJ2-3	CASSLEGASTDTQYF	TGCGCCAGCAGCTTGGAGGGGGCCTCCACAGATACGCAGTATTTT
few	TRBV19	NA	18	TRBJ1-4	CASSYRGGFDRSNEKLFF	TGTGCCAGTAGCTATCGCGGTGGGTTCGACAGGTCCAATGAAAAACTGTTTTTT
NA	TRBV7-2	NA	14	TRBJ1-3	CASSFGDLGNTIYF	TGTGCCAGCAGCTTTGGGGATCTCGGAAACACCATATATTTT
NA	TRBV19	TRBD1	15	TRBJ1-2	CASSKPGQGAFGYTF	TGTGCCAGTAGTAAACCGGGACAGGGGGCTTTTGGCTACACCTTC
NA	TRBV27	NA	14	TRBJ2-1	CASSLRNHYNEQFF	TGTGCCAGCAGTTTAAGGAACCATTACAATGAGCAGTTCTTC
NA	TRBV9	NA	16	TRBJ1-6	CASSVAGGSPNSPLHF	TGTGCCAGCAGCGTAGCTGGTGGCAGCCCCAATTCACCCCTCCACTTT
NA	TRBV19	TRBD1	13	TRBJ1-5	CASAGTDNQPQHF	TGTGCCAGTGCAGGGACAGACAATCAGCCCCAGCATTTT
NA	TRBV14	NA	13	TRBJ1-5	CASSQGLDQPQHF	TGTGCCAGCAGCCAAGGGCTGGATCAGCCCCAGCATTTT
NA	TRBV11-2	NA	17	TRBJ1-2	CASSLAPQLLANYGYTF	TGTGCCAGCAGCTTAGCCCCACAGCTCCTCGCTAACTATGGCTACACCTTC
NA	TRBV18	NA	19	TRBJ2-6	CASSPTPVAAPPGANVLTF	TGTGCCAGCTCACCCACGCCGGTGGCAGCCCCGCCTGGGGCCAACGTCCTGACTTTC
NA	TRBV11-1	NA	15	TRBJ1-4	CASSSRTAYNEKLFF	TGTGCCAGCAGCTCCCGGACAGCCTATAATGAAAAACTGTTTTTT
NA	TRBV11-3	NA	14	TRBJ1-1	CASSRDGGDTEAFF	TGTGCCAGCAGCCGGGACGGTGGGGACACTGAAGCTTTCTTT
few	TRBV28	NA	13	TRBJ1-6	CASRPIDLGTLHF	TGTGCCAGCAGGCCGATAGATTTGGGAACCCTCCACTTT
NA	TRBV7-2	TRBD1	14	TRBJ1-4	CASSAGTGTKKLFF	TGTGCCAGCAGCGCCGGGACAGGGACCAAAAAACTGTTTTTT
few	TRBV5-1	NA	12	TRBJ1-5	CASSLGEGPQHF	TGCGCCAGCAGCTTGGGGGAGGGGCCCCAGCATTTT
NA	TRBV4-3	TRBD2	17	TRBJ2-3	CASSRSLQAGGPDTQYF	TGCGCCAGCAGCCGCTCACTCCAAGCGGGGGGGCCAGATACGCAGTATTTT
NA	TRBV28	TRBD1	13	TRBJ2-7	CASSPGQGHEQYF	TGTGCCAGCAGCCCGGGACAGGGGCACGAGCAGTACTTC
few	TRBV19	TRBD1	15	TRBJ1-6	CASSIGGTGGSPLHF	TGTGCCAGTAGTATAGGGGGGACAGGCGGATCACCCCTCCACTTT
few	TRBV9	TRBD1	14	TRBJ1-6	CASSVTGDNSPLHF	TGTGCCAGCAGCGTAACAGGGGATAATTCACCCCTCCACTTT
once	TRBV10-3	NA	12	TRBJ1-3	CAIVHSRNTIYF	TGTGCCATCGTCCATTCTAGAAACACCATATATTTT
NA	TRBV27	TRBD1	17	TRBJ2-6	CASTTPGQSSGANVLTF	TGTGCCAGCACCACACCGGGACAGAGCTCTGGGGCCAACGTCCTGACTTTC
NA	TRBV7-9	NA	13	TRBJ2-2	CAIVSGNTGELFF	TGTGCCATCGTTAGCGGAAACACCGGGGAGCTGTTTTTT
NA	TRBV7-6	TRBD2	18	TRBJ2-2	CASSLGTSGGPIAGELFF	TGTGCCAGCAGCTTGGGGACTAGCGGGGGGCCAATCGCCGGGGAGCTGTTTTTT
NA	TRBV7-2	TRBD2	15	TRBJ2-1	CASSIPTSGVNEQFF	TGTGCCAGCAGCATTCCGACTAGCGGGGTGAATGAGCAGTTCTTC
NA	TRBV10-3	NA	12	TRBJ1-1	CAVQAANTEAFF	TGTGCCGTACAAGCCGCGAACACTGAAGCTTTCTTT
NA	TRBV7-2	TRBD1	16	TRBJ1-2	CASSLGALGQGDGYTF	TGTGCCAGCAGCTTAGGAGCTCTTGGACAGGGGGATGGCTACACCTTC
once	TRBV7-2	NA	14	TRBJ1-3	CASSHTASGNTIYF	TGTGCCAGCAGCCACACGGCATCTGGAAACACCATATATTTT